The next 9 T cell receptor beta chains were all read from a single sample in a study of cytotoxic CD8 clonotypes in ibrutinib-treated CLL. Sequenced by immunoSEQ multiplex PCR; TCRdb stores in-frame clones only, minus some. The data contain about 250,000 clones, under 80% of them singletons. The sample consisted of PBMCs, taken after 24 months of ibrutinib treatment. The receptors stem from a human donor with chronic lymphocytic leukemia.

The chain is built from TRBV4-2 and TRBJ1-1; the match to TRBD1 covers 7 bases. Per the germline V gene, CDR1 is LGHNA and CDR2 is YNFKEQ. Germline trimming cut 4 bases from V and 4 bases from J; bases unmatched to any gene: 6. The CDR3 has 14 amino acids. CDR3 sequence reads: CASSLTGDRTEAFF. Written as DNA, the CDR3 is TGTGCCAGCAGCCTTACAGGGGATCGCACTGAAGCTTTCTTT.

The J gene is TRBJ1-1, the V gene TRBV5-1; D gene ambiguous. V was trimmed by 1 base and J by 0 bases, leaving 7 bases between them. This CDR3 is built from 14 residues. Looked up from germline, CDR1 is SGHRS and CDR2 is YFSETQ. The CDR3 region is CASSLSGMNTEAFF. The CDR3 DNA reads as TGCGCCAGCAGCTTGTCGGGTATGAACACTGAAGCTTTCTTT.

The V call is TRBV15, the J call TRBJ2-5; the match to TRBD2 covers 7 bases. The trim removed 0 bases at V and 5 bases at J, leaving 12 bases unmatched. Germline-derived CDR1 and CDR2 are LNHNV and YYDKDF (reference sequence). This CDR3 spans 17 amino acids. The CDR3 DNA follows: TGTGCCACCAGCAGAGATTCTAGCGGAGTGACTTTCGAGACCCAGTACTTC. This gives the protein CATSRDSSGVTFETQYF.

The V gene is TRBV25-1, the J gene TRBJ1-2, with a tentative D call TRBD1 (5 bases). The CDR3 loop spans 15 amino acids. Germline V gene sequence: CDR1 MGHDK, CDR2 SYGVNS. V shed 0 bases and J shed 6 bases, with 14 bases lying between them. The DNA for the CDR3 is TGTGCCAGCAGTGAATATACCCCCAAGGGGAATGGCTACACCTTC. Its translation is CASSEYTPKGNGYTF.

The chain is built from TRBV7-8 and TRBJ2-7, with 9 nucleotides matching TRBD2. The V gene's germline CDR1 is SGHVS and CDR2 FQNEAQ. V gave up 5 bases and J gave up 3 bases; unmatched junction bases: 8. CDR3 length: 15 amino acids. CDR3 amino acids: CASSVGSGGFYEQYF. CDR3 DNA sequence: TGTGCCAGCAGCGTGGGTAGCGGGGGCTTCTACGAGCAGTACTTC.

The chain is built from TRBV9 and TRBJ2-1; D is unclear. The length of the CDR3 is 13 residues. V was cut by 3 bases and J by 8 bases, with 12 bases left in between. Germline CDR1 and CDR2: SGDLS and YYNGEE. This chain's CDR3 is CASSDTQWDEQFF. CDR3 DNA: TGTGCCAGCAGCGATACTCAGTGGGATGAGCAGTTCTTC.

Here the CDR3 reads CASTVGNLGTEAFF. In DNA form, the CDR3 reads TGTGCCTCTACCGTAGGTAACCTAGGCACTGAAGCTTTCTTT. This chain joins TRBV10-3 and TRBJ1-1, with no clear D. Germline V gene data show CDR1 as ENHRY and CDR2 as SYGVKD. Between the trimmed V and J ends, which lost 11 bases and 4 bases, there was a span of 20 bases. The CDR3 is 14 amino acids.

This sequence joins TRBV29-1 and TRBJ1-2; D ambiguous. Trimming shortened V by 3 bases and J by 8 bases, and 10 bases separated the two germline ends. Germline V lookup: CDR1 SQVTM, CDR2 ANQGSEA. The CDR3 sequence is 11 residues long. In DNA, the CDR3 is TGCAGCGTTGACCCCAACCGAGGCTACACCTTC. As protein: CSVDPNRGYTF.

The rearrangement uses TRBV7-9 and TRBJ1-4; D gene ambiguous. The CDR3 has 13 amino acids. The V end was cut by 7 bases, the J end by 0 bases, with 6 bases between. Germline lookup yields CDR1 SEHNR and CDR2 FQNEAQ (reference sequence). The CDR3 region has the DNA TGTGCCAGCACCCCGTCAACTAATGAAAAACTGTTTTTT. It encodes CASTPSTNEKLFF.